A selection of T cell receptor beta chains follows, all from one sample in a study of blood T cell repertoires in COVID-19. TCRdb's copy holds only in-frame clones and misses some; the assay was immunoSEQ multiplex PCR. The repertoire consists of about 280,000 clones, with over 85% occurring once and the leading ten covering around 1.9%. Sequenced material: PBMCs or T cells enriched from blood (not recorded which). The receptors were sampled from an older woman who had recovered from COVID-19. CDR3s include the opening cysteine and the closing phenylalanine or tryptophan. A D gene is named only where the DNA matches it firmly. Size tells how often a clone was seen (once, few, many) or the class of an expanded clone, and some rows leave it out.

>NA|TRBV7-6|20|NA|TRBJ2-1
TGTGCCAGCAGCTTAGAATTGGTTGGGAGGGGGTTGGCGGATTACAATGAGCAGTTCTTC
CASSLELVGRGLADYNEQFF
>NA|TRBV5-1|14|NA|TRBJ2-3
TGCGCCAGCGGGGGCCGGCCCGGGGCAGATACGCAGTATTTT
CASGGRPGADTQYF
>NA|TRBV6-5|16|NA|TRBJ2-5
TGTGCCAGCAGTTACTCGTTCTTTTCCTCCCAAGAGACCCAGTACTTC
CASSYSFFSSQETQYF
>NA|TRBV9|14|NA|TRBJ1-3
TGTGCCAGCAGCGTAGACGGGGCTGGAAACACCATATATTTT
CASSVDGAGNTIYF
>TRBD1|TRBV3-1/TRBV3-2|15|NA|TRBJ1-2
TGTGCCAGCAGCCCGAGGGCAGGGGGCTTTAATGGCTACACCTTC
CASSPRAGGFNGYTF
>NA|TRBV5-8|10|NA|TRBJ1-2
TGTGCCAGCAGCTCTTATGGCTACACCTTC
CASSSYGYTF
>NA|TRBV24-1|12|NA|TRBJ2-1
TGTGCCACCAGCCCTAGAGGCAATGAGCAGTTCTTC
CATSPRGNEQFF
>NA|TRBV11-3|15|NA|TRBJ2-1
TGTGCCAGCAGCTCCAGGGGGGACGCCTACAATGAGCAGTTCTTC
CASSSRGDAYNEQFF
>TRBD1|TRBV5-4|14|NA|TRBJ2-5
TGTGCCAGCAGCCCCGGGACAGTCCAAGAGACCCAGTACTTC
CASSPGTVQETQYF
>TRBD1|TRBV2|15|NA|TRBJ1-4
TGTGCCAGCACCCCCCGGGGGACAGGGGATGAAAAACTGTTTTTT
CASTPRGTGDEKLFF
>TRBD1|TRBV5-1|13|NA|TRBJ1-1
TGCGCCAGCAGGCTTACAGGGGACACTGAAGCTTTCTTT
CASRLTGDTEAFF
>NA|TRBV4-1|11|NA|TRBJ2-1
TGCGCCAGCAGCCGATATAGTGAGCAGTTCTTC
CASSRYSEQFF
>NA|TRBV19|14|once|TRBJ1-2
TGTGCCAGTAGTCTCCTAAGGGAGAACTATGGCTACACCTTC
CASSLLRENYGYTF
>TRBD2|TRBV6-1|17|NA|TRBJ2-7
TGTGCCAGCAGTGCGTACGGGACTAGCGGGAGCATATACGAGCAGTACTTC
CASSAYGTSGSIYEQYF
>TRBD1|TRBV10-1|15|few|TRBJ2-7
TGCGCCAGCAGTTTACGGACGGGACAGGTTTACGAGCAGTACTTC
CASSLRTGQVYEQYF
>NA|TRBV5-1|12|NA|TRBJ2-1
TGCGCCAGCAGCTTGGCCAGCAATGAGCAGTTCTTC
CASSLASNEQFF
>NA|TRBV30|13|NA|TRBJ1-1
TGTGCCTGGAGTACTAACACGAACACTGAAGCTTTCTTT
CAWSTNTNTEAFF
>TRBD2|TRBV7-8|16|NA|TRBJ2-1
TGTGCCAGCACTAACCTTCGGCGGGGGGGCCGGAATGAGCAGTTCTTC
CASTNLRRGGRNEQFF
>TRBD1|TRBV11-3|18|NA|TRBJ1-2
TGTGCCAGCAGCTTACGGATGACAGGGGGCGCGTCTGCGAGTGGCTACACCTTC
CASSLRMTGGASASGYTF
>TRBD1|TRBV28|14|NA|TRBJ2-5
TGTGCCAGCAACATACAGGGGGGAACGGAGACCCAGTACTTC
CASNIQGGTETQYF
>NA|TRBV24-1|16|NA|TRBJ2-1
TGTGCCACCAGTGATTTGGCCGGGGACTCCTACAATGAGCAGTTCTTC
CATSDLAGDSYNEQFF
>TRBD1|TRBV7-9|15|once|TRBJ2-7
TGTGCCAGCAGCTTAGCCGGGACAGCGTTCTACGAGCAGTACTTC
CASSLAGTAFYEQYF
>NA|TRBV19|18|NA|TRBJ1-4
TGTGCCAGTAGTATTGGCAGGGGCGGTTCGGCAACTAATGAAAAACTGTTTTTT
CASSIGRGGSATNEKLFF
>TRBD2|TRBV15|17|NA|TRBJ2-1
TGTGCCACCAGCAGAGATTTGAGCGGGAGGGCCAGGAATGAGCAGTTCTTC
CATSRDLSGRARNEQFF
>TRBD1|TRBV5-1|13|NA|TRBJ1-4
TGCGCCAGCACCGGACAGGGGAATGAAAAACTGTTTTTT
CASTGQGNEKLFF